This paragraph covers one T cell receptor beta chain sequence. The record originates from a study of CD8 T cells in Susac syndrome. With random hexamers, reverse transcription was performed on roughly 0.5 to 1 ug of RNA. Coverage of TCR beta CDR3 amplification by immunoSEQ multiplex PCR extended to 54 Vbeta and 13 Jbeta. TCRdb re-called the immunoSEQ multiplex PCR reads with MiXCR, one entry per CDR3 protein. Of tens of thousands of distinct CDR3 sequences in the sample, 96% were seen once. Sequencing of TCR beta drew on CD8+ and CD4+ T cells from blood. This TCR was sampled from a human donor with multiple sclerosis. The source material was CD4+ T cells from PBMCs.

This chain's CDR3 is CASSYWTGAGYEQYF. The CDR3 region has the DNA TGCGCCAGCAGCTACTGGACAGGGGCGGGGTACGAGCAGTACTTC. The rearrangement joins TRBV5-1 to TRBJ2-7; TRBD1 matches at 9 bases. With V trimmed by 3 bases and J by 4 bases, 8 bases remained unmatched. Germline V gene data show CDR1 as SGHRS and CDR2 as YFSETQ. There are 15 residues in the CDR3.